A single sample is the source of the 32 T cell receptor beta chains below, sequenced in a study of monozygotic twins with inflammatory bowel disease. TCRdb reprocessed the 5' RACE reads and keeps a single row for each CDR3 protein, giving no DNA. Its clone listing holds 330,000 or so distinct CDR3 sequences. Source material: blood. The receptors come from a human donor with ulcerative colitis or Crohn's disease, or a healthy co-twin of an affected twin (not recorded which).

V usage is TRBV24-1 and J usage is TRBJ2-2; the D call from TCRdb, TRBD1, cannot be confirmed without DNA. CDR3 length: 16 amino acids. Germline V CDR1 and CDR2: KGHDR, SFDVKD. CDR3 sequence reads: CATSDLGQGSTGELFF.

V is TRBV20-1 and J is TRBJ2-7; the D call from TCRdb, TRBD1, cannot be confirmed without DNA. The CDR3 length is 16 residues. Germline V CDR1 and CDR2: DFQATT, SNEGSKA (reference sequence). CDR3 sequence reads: CSARDRDKAWAREQYF.

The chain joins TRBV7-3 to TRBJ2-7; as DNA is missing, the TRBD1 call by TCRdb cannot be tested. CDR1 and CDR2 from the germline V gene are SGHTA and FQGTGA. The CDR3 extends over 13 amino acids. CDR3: CASSLVPRGEQYF.

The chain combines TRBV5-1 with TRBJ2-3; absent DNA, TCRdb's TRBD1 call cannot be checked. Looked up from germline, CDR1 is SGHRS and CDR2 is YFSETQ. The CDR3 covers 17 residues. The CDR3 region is CASSSPPGLLSTDTQYF.

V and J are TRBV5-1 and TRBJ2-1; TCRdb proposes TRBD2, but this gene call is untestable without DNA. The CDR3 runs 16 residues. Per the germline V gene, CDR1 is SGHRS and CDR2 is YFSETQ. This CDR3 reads CASSPILAGGINEQFF.

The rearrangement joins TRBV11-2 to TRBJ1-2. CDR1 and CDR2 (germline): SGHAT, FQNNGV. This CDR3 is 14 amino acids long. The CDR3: CASSLDLVAYGYTF.

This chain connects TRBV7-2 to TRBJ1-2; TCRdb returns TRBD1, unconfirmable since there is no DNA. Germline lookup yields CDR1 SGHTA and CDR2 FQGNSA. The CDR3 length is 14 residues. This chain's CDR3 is CASSWGSGAYGYTF.

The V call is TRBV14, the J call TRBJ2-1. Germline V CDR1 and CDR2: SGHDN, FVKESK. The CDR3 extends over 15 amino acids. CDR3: CASSHKAYSYNEQFF. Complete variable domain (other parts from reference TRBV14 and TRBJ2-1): EAGVTQFPSHSVIEKGQTVTLRCDPISGHDNLYWYRRVMGKEIKFLLHFVKESKQDESGMPNNRFLAERTGGTYSTLKVQPAELEDSGVYFCASSHKAYSYNEQFFGPGTRLTVL.

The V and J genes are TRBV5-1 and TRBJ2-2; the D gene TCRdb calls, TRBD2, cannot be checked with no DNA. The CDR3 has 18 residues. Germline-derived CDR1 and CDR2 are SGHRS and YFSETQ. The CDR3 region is CASSLFVAGSANTGELFF.

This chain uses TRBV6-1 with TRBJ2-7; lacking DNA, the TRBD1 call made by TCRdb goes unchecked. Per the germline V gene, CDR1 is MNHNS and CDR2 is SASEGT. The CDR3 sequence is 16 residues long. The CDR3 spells CASSRLAGEGWEEQYF.

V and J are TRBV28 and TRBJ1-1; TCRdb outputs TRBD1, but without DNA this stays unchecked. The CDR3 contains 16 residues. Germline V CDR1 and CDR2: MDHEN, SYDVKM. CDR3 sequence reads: CASSLSPFVLNTEAFF.

CDR3 amino acids: CASSFSGSYDEHYF. The J gene is TRBJ2-7, the V gene TRBV5-6. Germline V gives CDR1 SGHDT, CDR2 YYEEEE. The CDR3 totals 14 residues.

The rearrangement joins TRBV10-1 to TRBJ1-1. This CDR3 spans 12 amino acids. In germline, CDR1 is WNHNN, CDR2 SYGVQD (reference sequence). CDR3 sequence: CASSDGRSKAFF.

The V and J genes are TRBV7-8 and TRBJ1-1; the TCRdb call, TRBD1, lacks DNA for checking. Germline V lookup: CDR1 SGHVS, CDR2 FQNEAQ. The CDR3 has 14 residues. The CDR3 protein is CASSLSGAGTEAFF.

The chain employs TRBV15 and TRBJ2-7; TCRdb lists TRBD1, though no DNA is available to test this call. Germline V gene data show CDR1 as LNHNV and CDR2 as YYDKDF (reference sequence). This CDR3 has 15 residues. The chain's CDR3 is CATSRDGGSLRKQYF.

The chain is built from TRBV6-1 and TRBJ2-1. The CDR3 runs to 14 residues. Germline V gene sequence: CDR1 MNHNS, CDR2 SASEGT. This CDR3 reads CASAGGFSYNEQFF.

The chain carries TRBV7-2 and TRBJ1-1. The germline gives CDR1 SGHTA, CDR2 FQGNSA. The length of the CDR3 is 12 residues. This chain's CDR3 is CASSLAVSPAFF.

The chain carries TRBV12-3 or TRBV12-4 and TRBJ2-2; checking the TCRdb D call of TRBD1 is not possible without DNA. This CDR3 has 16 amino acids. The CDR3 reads CAISRWDMENTGELFF.

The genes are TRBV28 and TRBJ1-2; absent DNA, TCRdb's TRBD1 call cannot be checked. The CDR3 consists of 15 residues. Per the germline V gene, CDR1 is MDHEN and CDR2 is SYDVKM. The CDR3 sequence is CASTMIRPLTQGYTF.

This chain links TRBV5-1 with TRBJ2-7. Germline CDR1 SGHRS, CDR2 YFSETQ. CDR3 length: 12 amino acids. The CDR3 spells CASSGEENEQYF. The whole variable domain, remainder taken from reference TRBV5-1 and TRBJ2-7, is KAGVTQTPRYLIKTRGQQVTLSCSPISGHRSVSWYQQTPGQGLQFLFEYFSETQRNKGNFPGRFSGRQFSNSRSEMNVSTLELGDSALYLCASSGEENEQYFGPGTRLTVT.

The CDR3 region is CASSIGDTYEQYF. The chain has TRBV19 and TRBJ2-7. CDR1 and CDR2 from the germline V gene are LNHDA and SQIVND (reference sequence). The CDR3 extends over 13 amino acids.

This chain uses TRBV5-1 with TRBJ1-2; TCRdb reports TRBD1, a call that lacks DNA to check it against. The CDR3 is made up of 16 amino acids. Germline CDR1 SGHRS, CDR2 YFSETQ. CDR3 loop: CASSPTGGRFNYGYTF. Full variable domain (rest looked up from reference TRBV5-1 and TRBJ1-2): KAGVTQTPRYLIKTRGQQVTLSCSPISGHRSVSWYQQTPGQGLQFLFEYFSETQRNKGNFPGRFSGRQFSNSRSEMNVSTLELGDSALYLCASSPTGGRFNYGYTFGSGTRLTVV.

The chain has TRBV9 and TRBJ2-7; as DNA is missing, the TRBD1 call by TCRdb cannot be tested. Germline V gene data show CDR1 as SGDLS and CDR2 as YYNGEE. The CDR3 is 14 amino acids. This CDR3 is CASSVGGRFYEQYF.

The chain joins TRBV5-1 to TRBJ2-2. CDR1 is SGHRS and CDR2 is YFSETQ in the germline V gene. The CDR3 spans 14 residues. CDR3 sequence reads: CASSFLTVTGELFF. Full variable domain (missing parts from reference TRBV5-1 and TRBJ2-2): KAGVTQTPRYLIKTRGQQVTLSCSPISGHRSVSWYQQTPGQGLQFLFEYFSETQRNKGNFPGRFSGRQFSNSRSEMNVSTLELGDSALYLCASSFLTVTGELFFGEGSRLTVL.

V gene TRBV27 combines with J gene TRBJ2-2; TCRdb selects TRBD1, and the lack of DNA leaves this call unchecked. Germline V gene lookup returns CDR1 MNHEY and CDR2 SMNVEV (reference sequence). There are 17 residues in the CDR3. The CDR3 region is CASSVDVGTGGTGELFF.

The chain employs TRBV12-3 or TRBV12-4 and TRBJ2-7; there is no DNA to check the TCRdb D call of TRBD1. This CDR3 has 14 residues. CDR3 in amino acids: CASTSRGPTYEQYF.

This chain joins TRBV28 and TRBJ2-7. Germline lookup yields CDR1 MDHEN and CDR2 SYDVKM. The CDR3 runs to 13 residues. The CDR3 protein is CASRGTLSDEQYF. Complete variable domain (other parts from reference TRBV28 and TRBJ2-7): DVKVTQSSRYLVKRTGEKVFLECVQDMDHENMFWYRQDPGLGLRLIYFSYDVKMKEKGDIPEGYSVSREKKERFSLILESASTNQTSMYLCASRGTLSDEQYFGPGTRLTVT.

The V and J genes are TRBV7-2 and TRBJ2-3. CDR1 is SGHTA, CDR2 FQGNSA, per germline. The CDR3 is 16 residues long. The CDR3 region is CASSTHAGGRTDTQYF. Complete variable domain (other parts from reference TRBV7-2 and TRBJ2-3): GAGVSQSPSNKVTEKGKDVELRCDPISGHTALYWYRQSLGQGLEFLIYFQGNSAPDKSGLPSDRFSAERTGGSVSTLTIQRTQQEDSAVYLCASSTHAGGRTDTQYFGPGTRLTVL.

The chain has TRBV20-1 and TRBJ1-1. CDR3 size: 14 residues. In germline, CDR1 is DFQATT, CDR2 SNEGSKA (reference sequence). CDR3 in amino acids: CSARPAGRNTEAFF.

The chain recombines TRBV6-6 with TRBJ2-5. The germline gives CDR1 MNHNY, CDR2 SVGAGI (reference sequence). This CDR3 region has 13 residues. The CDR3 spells CASSYSGVETQYF.

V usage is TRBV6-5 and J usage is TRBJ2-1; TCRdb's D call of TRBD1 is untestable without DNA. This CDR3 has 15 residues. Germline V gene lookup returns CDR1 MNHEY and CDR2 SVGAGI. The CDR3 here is CASSYPSTGINEQFF.

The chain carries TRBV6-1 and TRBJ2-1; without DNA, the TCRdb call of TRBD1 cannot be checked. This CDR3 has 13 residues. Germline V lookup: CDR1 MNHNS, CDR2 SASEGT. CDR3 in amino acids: CASRGSGYNEQFF.